The 20 T cell receptor beta chains presented below share a single source sample, sequenced in a study of blood T cell repertoires in COVID-19. Clones were sequenced by immunoSEQ multiplex PCR, and TCRdb holds only the in-frame ones, with some missing. The sample consists of about 220,000 clones, more than 85% of them appearing once. The sequenced sample was peripheral blood. These receptor sequences come from a man aged 40-50 years with active or convalescent COVID-19.

The V call is TRBV19, the J call TRBJ2-7; a possible D gene is TRBD2 (5 bases). Germline V gives CDR1 LNHDA, CDR2 SQIVND (reference sequence). The CDR3 consists of 15 residues. Trimming removed 5 bases at V and 4 bases at J, with 18 bases between. The CDR3 here is CASSPGGRNLYEQYF. The CDR3, as DNA: TGTGCCAGTAGTCCCGGAGGACGTAACCTGTACGAGCAGTACTTC.

The rearrangement links TRBV25-1 to TRBJ2-2, with 8 bases aligning to TRBD1. The CDR3 runs to 15 residues. The germline V gene has CDR1 MGHDK and CDR2 SYGVNS. V gave up 2 bases and J gave up 5 bases; unmatched junction bases: 4. The CDR3 region has the DNA TGTGCCAGCAGTGAAGTGACAGGGGTTACCGGGGAGCTGTTTTTT. Its translation is CASSEVTGVTGELFF.

Remarks on this clone: Other nucleotide sequences from this sample produce the same CDR3. This sequence joins TRBV7-2 and TRBJ2-5; 10 nucleotides align to TRBD1. The CDR3 has 15 residues. Germline CDR1 is SGHTA and CDR2 is FQGNSA. The ends lost 0 bases at V and 3 bases at J; junction bases unmatched: 1. The CDR3 loop reads CASSLAGTGEETQYF. CDR3 coding DNA: TGTGCCAGCAGCTTAGCGGGGACAGGGGAAGAGACCCAGTACTTC.

This rearrangement joins TRBV5-5 to TRBJ1-2; 9 bases fit TRBD1. The V gene end was trimmed by 4 bases and the J gene end by 2 bases; junction bases not matched to a gene: 3. The CDR3 spans 14 residues. CDR1 SGHKS and CDR2 YYEKEE come from the germline V gene (reference sequence). The CDR3 DNA follows: TGTGCCAGCAGCCCAGGACAGGGGAACTATGGCTACACCTTC. Its translation: CASSPGQGNYGYTF.

The chain uses TRBV3-1 (or the pseudogene TRBV3-2) and TRBJ1-2; tentatively, D is TRBD1 (6 bases). With 0 bases removed from V and 0 bases from J, the gap between germline ends came to 32 bases. Germline CDR1 LGHDT, CDR2 YNNKEL (reference sequence). This CDR3 is 23 amino acids long. The DNA for the CDR3 is TGTGCCAGCAGCCAAGAGTTCTTAACACCCGACAGGACGGAGACCTTAGCTAACTATGGCTACACCTTC. Amino acid sequence: CASSQEFLTPDRTETLANYGYTF.

The genes are TRBV30 and TRBJ2-1; the match to TRBD1 covers 12 bases. This CDR3 region has 17 residues. With 6 bases clipped from V and 10 bases from J, the junction kept 19 bases outside the gene matches. Germline V gene sequence: CDR1 GTSNPN, CDR2 SVGIG (reference sequence). The CDR3 loop reads CACSFFGRDRGLEEQFF. CDR3 in DNA: TGTGCCTGTTCATTTTTTGGGAGGGACAGGGGGCTAGAAGAGCAGTTCTTC.

V and J are TRBV3-1 (or the pseudogene TRBV3-2) and TRBJ1-1; D remains unclear. V was cut by 2 bases and J by 4 bases, with 11 bases left in between. The CDR3 totals 14 residues. Germline CDR1 and CDR2: LGHDT and YNNKEL (reference sequence). Here the CDR3 reads CASSQRELGTEAFF. CDR3 DNA: TGTGCCAGCAGCCAAAGGGAGCTAGGCACTGAAGCTTTCTTT.

The rearrangement links TRBV28 to TRBJ2-7; D possibly corresponds to TRBD1 (5 bases). With 4 bases removed from V and 3 bases from J, the gap between germline ends came to 16 bases. Germline CDR1 reads MDHEN; CDR2 reads SYDVKM. The CDR3 covers 15 residues. For the CDR3, the DNA is TGTGCCAGCAGTTCCTTCCAGGGCAGCTTCTACGAGCAGTACTTC. This codes for CASSSFQGSFYEQYF.

This chain uses TRBV14 with TRBJ2-5, with TRBD2 identical over 11 bases. This CDR3 spans 16 amino acids. V was pared by 4 bases and J by 7 bases, with 11 bases of the junction left unmatched. Germline values: CDR1 SGHDN, CDR2 FVKESK. The DNA for the CDR3 is TGTGCCAGCAGCCGTCTAGCGGGGGGCCCTCCAGGGACCCAGTACTTC. Its translation is CASSRLAGGPPGTQYF.

The chain carries TRBV7-8 and TRBJ1-2; D unclear. The CDR3 is 16 amino acids. V dropped 5 bases and J dropped 0 bases, with 16 bases sitting between them. CDR1 and CDR2 from the germline V gene are SGHVS and FQNEAQ. Here the CDR3 reads CASSQTSVEANYGYTF. In DNA, the CDR3 is TGTGCCAGCAGCCAAACATCGGTGGAGGCTAACTATGGCTACACCTTC.

The chain employs TRBV11-2 and TRBJ2-7; D call uncertain. This CDR3 has 15 residues. Germline values: CDR1 SGHAT, CDR2 FQNNGV. V was trimmed by 7 bases and J by 6 bases, leaving 22 bases between them. The CDR3 bases are TGTGCCAGCACCAATTCGGTTCCCGGTCCTCGCGAGCAGTACTTC. Translated: CASTNSVPGPREQYF.

The chain recombines TRBV13 with TRBJ2-1; TRBD2 is a possible D gene (7 bases). Germline V lookup: CDR1 PRHDT, CDR2 FYEKMQ (reference sequence). The V gene lost 5 bases and the J gene lost 8 bases, with 25 bases spanning the gap. The CDR3 sequence is 17 residues long. CDR3 nucleotides: TGTGCCAGCAGCCCCCCGAACGTGGGGGGGGCGGCCCATGAGCAGTTCTTC. Its protein is CASSPPNVGGAAHEQFF.

The rearrangement links TRBV5-1 to TRBJ2-1; tentative D call: TRBD2 (5 bases). This CDR3 spans 22 amino acids. V shed 4 bases and J shed 1 base, with 33 bases lying between them. Germline V gene lookup returns CDR1 SGHRS and CDR2 YFSETQ. CDR3 bases: TGCGCCAGCAGCGGGAATCTTAGCGAGATGTCCCTATGGGCCCCTTCCTACAATGAGCAGTTCTTC. Translating it yields CASSGNLSEMSLWAPSYNEQFF.

This chain links TRBV28 with TRBJ1-2; 10 bases fit TRBD1. The length of the CDR3 is 15 residues. The germline CDR1 and CDR2 sequences are MDHEN and SYDVKM. J gave up 3 bases and V 5 bases, and 6 bases lay outside the gene matches. CDR3 bases: TGTGCCAGCAGTGGGGACAGGGGCGCATACTATGGCTACACCTTC. This codes for CASSGDRGAYYGYTF.

The CDR3 is CASSNQGAHTGELFF. CDR3 bases: TGTGCCAGCAGTAACCAGGGGGCTCACACCGGGGAGCTGTTTTTT. V is TRBV6-5 and J is TRBJ2-2; 8 bases map to TRBD1. J was trimmed by 3 bases and V by 5 bases; bases with no gene match: 5. Germline CDR1 MNHEY, CDR2 SVGAGI. The CDR3 runs to 15 residues.

The rearrangement uses TRBV5-5 and TRBJ2-7, with D maybe TRBD2 (6 bases). The CDR3 loop spans 15 amino acids. Deletions cut 4 bases from V and 0 bases from J, with 14 bases between. The germline gives CDR1 SGHKS, CDR2 YYEKEE (reference sequence). The CDR3 nucleotides read TGTGCCAGCAGCCCCGGGACTCAAAGCTCCTACGAGCAGTACTTC. It is translated as CASSPGTQSSYEQYF.

This chain uses TRBV5-1 with TRBJ2-3, with D possibly TRBD2 on 6 matching bases. CDR1 is SGHRS, CDR2 YFSETQ, per germline. The CDR3 is 16 residues long. V lost 0 bases and J lost 6, with 17 bases in between. The CDR3 protein is CASSLGALAEGDTQYF. For the CDR3, the DNA is TGCGCCAGCAGCTTGGGGGCCTTAGCGGAGGGGGATACGCAGTATTTT.

V is TRBV5-1 and J is TRBJ2-3, with D tentatively TRBD2 (5 bases). Trimming left V 4 bases short and J 0 bases short, with 18 bases between. This CDR3 is 17 amino acids long. In germline, CDR1 is SGHRS, CDR2 YFSETQ. CDR3 sequence: CASSANPLDVSTDTQYF. The CDR3 nucleotides read TGCGCCAGCAGCGCCAACCCACTAGACGTTAGCACAGATACGCAGTATTTT. The full variable domain, rest sourced from reference TRBV5-1 and TRBJ2-3, is KAGVTQTPRYLIKTRGQQVTLSCSPISGHRSVSWYQQTPGQGLQFLFEYFSETQRNKGNFPGRFSGRQFSNSRSEMNVSTLELGDSALYLCASSANPLDVSTDTQYFGPGTRLTVL.

The chain is built from TRBV28 and TRBJ2-7; 7 bases line up with TRBD1. The CDR3 is 15 residues long. Germline V gene sequence: CDR1 MDHEN, CDR2 SYDVKM. V was pared by 3 bases and J by 2 bases, with 7 bases of the junction left unmatched. CDR3 residues: CASSFRGQAAYEQYF. CDR3 nucleotide sequence: TGTGCCAGCAGTTTTAGGGGGCAGGCCGCCTACGAGCAGTACTTC. The full variable domain, in which reference TRBV28 and TRBJ2-7 provide the parts outside the CDR3, is DVKVTQSSRYLVKRTGEKVFLECVQDMDHENMFWYRQDPGLGLRLIYFSYDVKMKEKGDIPEGYSVSREKKERFSLILESASTNQTSMYLCASSFRGQAAYEQYFGPGTRLTVT.

V gene TRBV5-1 combines with J gene TRBJ2-1, with D tentatively TRBD1 (5 bases). Trimming took off 3 bases at V and 4 bases at J, with 11 bases between the two ends. Germline CDR1 is SGHRS and CDR2 is YFSETQ. The CDR3 runs 14 residues. The CDR3 region is CASSYGSGYNEQFF. Written as DNA, the CDR3 is TGCGCCAGCAGCTACGGATCAGGGTACAATGAGCAGTTCTTC.